This entry concerns a single TCR beta chain. Its antigen is not yet known. From each donor, a roughly 2.4 ml peripheral blood sample was collected into PAXgene tubes and kept at -80 degrees C. Without T cell sorting, total RNA was isolated from whole blood using the PAXgene blood miRNA kit on an automated QIAcube. Deep TCRalpha and TCRbeta repertoire profiling with unique molecular barcoding was performed on peripheral blood of monozygotic twin pairs concordant or discordant for inflammatory bowel disease. Smoking habits were recorded for all twin pairs, and each individual was classified as a current, former or never smoker. The entry originates in a study of monozygotic twins with inflammatory bowel disease (dated by TCRdb to 2018 to 2020). For context, the study as a whole: The complete study included 28 monozygotic twin pairs: 19 IBD-discordant Danish pairs and nine German pairs, of which four were IBD-concordant and five were IBD-discordant. Disease-associated traits were sought mainly through comparisons between IBD patients and their genetically identical healthy co-twins within discordant pairs. Each individual had, on average, about 151 000 unique TCRalpha sequences and 181 000 unique TCRbeta sequences available for analysis.

The CDR3 runs 13 amino acids, cysteine and phenylalanine included. The record lacks a DNA sequence. The germline V gene sets CDR1 to SGHRS and CDR2 to YFSETQ. The library was made by 5' RACE. Preparation of each TCR library used about 3,200 ng of total RNA. For each sample, cDNA synthesis was carried out in eight separate reactions using SMARTScribe reverse transcriptase. Unique molecular identifiers containing a 6-nucleotide sample barcode were introduced through template switching during cDNA synthesis. TCRalpha and TCRbeta cDNA was amplified by two nested PCRs of 16 and 9 cycles, with bead purification after each PCR. Before amplification, the cDNA was treated with uracil DNA-glycosylase and purified using the QIAquick PCR purification kit. In the second PCR, Illumina TruSeq-compatible adapters and sample-specific barcodes were added. TapeStation and Qubit were used to check library quality and concentration, and about 4.5 ng of each library was pooled. Pooled libraries were sequenced on an Illumina HiSeq2500 single-index Rapid Run with 2 x 100 bp reads and custom sequencing primers. Regarding the original processing steps: UMI-based consensus assembly with MiGEC version 1.2.6 was used to correct PCR and sequencing errors. MiXCR version 2.1.1 handled V(D)J alignment, clonotype assembly and CDR3 extraction. Gene usage, clonotype sharing and MAIT/NKT TCR abundance were normalised by analysing the top 1000, 10 000 and 20 000 clonotypes per sample. Diversity was computed as the inverse Simpson index with the vegan R package after downsampling to 27 000 UMIs. Paired Mann-Whitney U tests were applied to discordant twin pairs, with Benjamini-Hochberg correction for multiple testing. Once TCRdb had reprocessed the reads, it stored one entry per CDR3 protein sequence and supplied no DNA. The V and J calls shown here were made by TCRdb, not taken from the authors' results. The sample's own table lists 330,000 or so distinct CDR3 sequences. The top ten constitute 2% to 2.5% of the sample.

Paper-wide results and their limitations: Differing immunosuppressive treatments among patients may have added background noise and inter-individual variability to the repertoires. Different T cell subtypes could not be distinguished in the analysis. IBD patients had lower TCRbeta repertoire diversity, measured by the inverse Simpson index, than their healthy co-twins. Repertoire similarity did not differ between concordant and discordant twins, which could be due to limited statistical power. The results gave no support for a single strong signal or clonotype linked to IBD. IBD patients shared fewer clonotypes with other individuals than healthy twins did, most markedly in patients showing signs of disease activity.

The TCR was taken from a human donor with ulcerative colitis or Crohn's disease, or a healthy co-twin of an affected twin (not recorded which). The rearrangement combines TRBV5-1 with TRBJ2-7; absent DNA, TCRdb's TRBD1 call cannot be checked. Sequencing was done on a sample of blood. CDR3 region: CASSLGGDYERYF.